Following are 31 T cell receptor beta chains from one sample sequenced in a study of T-cell memory formation after mild COVID-19. Via MiXCR, TCRdb re-called the 5' RACE reads, giving one row per CDR3 protein. Seen here are hundreds of thousands of distinct CDR3 sequences, over 25% observed once, and the top ten hold approximately 15%. The source material was PBMCs or a T cell subset sorted from them (not recorded which). The receptors shown here come from an adult woman who had mild COVID-19 (a few samples of this study predate the infection). Cell type and time point are not known.

This clonotype showed up just a few times. The V gene is TRBV3-1, the J gene TRBJ1-1; D remains unclear. Trimming removed 4 bases from V and 8 bases from J, with 8 bases in between. Germline CDR1 LGHDT, CDR2 YNNKEL (reference sequence). The CDR3 covers 11 residues. The CDR3 DNA reads TGTGCCAGCAGCCTGAAGAAGGAAGCTTTCTTT. Residues: CASSLKKEAFF.

The chain has TRBV11-2 and TRBJ2-2; D is unresolved. The CDR3 totals 13 residues. Germline CDR1 reads SGHAT; CDR2 reads FQNNGV. V was cut by 3 bases and J by 6 bases, with 8 bases left in between. CDR3 sequence: CASSFGFSGELFF. CDR3 nucleotides: TGTGCCAGCAGCTTCGGTTTTTCCGGGGAGCTGTTTTTT.

This rearrangement joins TRBV4-1 to TRBJ2-5; TRBD2 agrees at 11 bases. CDR1 is MGHRA and CDR2 is YSYEKL in the germline V gene. J was trimmed by 2 bases and V by 1 base; bases with no gene match: 9. The CDR3 is 18 amino acids. The CDR3 loop is CASSQGLAGGRLQETQYF. The CDR3 region has the DNA TGCGCCAGCAGCCAAGGGCTAGCGGGGGGCCGATTACAAGAGACCCAGTACTTC.

This clonotype was counted only a few times. The rearrangement joins TRBV11-2 to TRBJ1-4, with D unclear. The CDR3 spans 16 residues. V was shortened by 5 bases and J by 5 bases, with 18 bases between the two germline ends. Germline V gene data show CDR1 as SGHAT and CDR2 as FQNNGV. The CDR3 DNA is TGTGCCAGCAGCCCGACCCCCCGAAGACTGAATGAAAAACTGTTTTTT. Protein sequence: CASSPTPRRLNEKLFF.

V is TRBV5-5 and J is TRBJ2-7; D perhaps matches TRBD2 (6 bases). V was trimmed by 4 bases and J by 4 bases, leaving 21 bases between them. The length of the CDR3 is 16 residues. Germline loops: CDR1 SGHKS, CDR2 YYEKEE (reference sequence). CDR3 in amino acids: CASSLWGENYRYEQYF. In DNA, the CDR3 is TGTGCCAGCAGCCTGTGGGGGGAAAATTATCGATACGAGCAGTACTTC.

The sample holds many counts of this clonotype. The junction shows a germline mismatch at one end, possibly a read error. The V call is TRBV5-1, the J call TRBJ2-3; D possibly corresponds to TRBD1 (5 bases). This CDR3 region has 14 residues. Germline-derived CDR1 and CDR2 are SGHRS and YFSETQ. This CDR3 reads CASSLQGGADTQYF. The DNA for the CDR3 is TGTGCCAGCAGCCTTCAGGGCGGCGCAGATACGCAGTATTTT. Complete variable domain (other parts from reference TRBV5-1 and TRBJ2-3): KAGVTQTPRYLIKTRGQQVTLSCSPISGHRSVSWYQQTPGQGLQFLFEYFSETQRNKGNFPGRFSGRQFSNSRSEMNVSTLELGDSALYLCASSLQGGADTQYFGPGTRLTVL.

This clonotype was detected a few times. The chain combines TRBV7-9 with TRBJ1-2; D may be TRBD1 (5 bases). CDR3 size: 14 residues. Germline values: CDR1 SEHNR, CDR2 FQNEAQ (reference sequence). Between the trimmed V and J ends, which lost 4 bases and 5 bases, there was a span of 14 bases. In DNA form, the CDR3 reads TGTGCCAGCAGCTCCCCGGCGGGGGGTTATGGCTACACCTTC. Residues: CASSSPAGGYGYTF.

DNA of the CDR3: TGTGCCAGCAGCCAATCTCGGGGGGCATTCAATGAGCAGTTCTTC. Its protein product is CASSQSRGAFNEQFF. The chain joins TRBV3-1 to TRBJ2-1; tentative D call: TRBD2 (7 bases). Germline CDR1 reads LGHDT; CDR2 reads YNNKEL (reference sequence). The CDR3 loop spans 15 amino acids. Trimming left V 2 bases short and J 6 bases short, with 14 bases between.

The CDR3 protein is CASSSIVGAGAYEQYF. CDR3 DNA sequence: TGCGCCAGCAGCTCCATAGTAGGAGCGGGAGCCTACGAGCAGTACTTC. This chain links TRBV5-1 with TRBJ2-7, with TRBD2 matching over 8 bases. The CDR3 has 16 amino acids. From germline, CDR1 is SGHRS and CDR2 YFSETQ. J lost 2 bases, V lost 3 bases, and 10 bases had no gene match.

V usage is TRBV4-3 and J usage is TRBJ2-3, with D perhaps matching TRBD2 (5 bases). Between the trimmed V and J ends, which lost 2 bases and 6 bases, there was a span of 12 bases. Germline V gene lookup returns CDR1 LGHNA and CDR2 YSLEER. The CDR3 spans 14 residues. The CDR3 is CASSQLGTGDTQYF. DNA for the CDR3: TGCGCCAGCAGCCAATTGGGAACGGGGGATACGCAGTATTTT.

The CDR3 nucleotides are TGTGCCAGCAGCGTAGGGGGCGGGGCGACCGGGGAGCTGTTTTTT. Translating it yields CASSVGGGATGELFF. The rearrangement joins TRBV9 to TRBJ2-2; tentatively, D is TRBD2 (6 bases). The V gene lost 0 bases and the J gene lost 5 bases, with 11 bases spanning the gap. Germline values: CDR1 SGDLS, CDR2 YYNGEE. CDR3 length equals 15 residues. Looking up the rest from reference TRBV9 and TRBJ2-2 gives the full variable domain: DSGVTQTPKHLITATGQRVTLRCSPRSGDLSVYWYQQSLDQGLQFLIQYYNGEERAKGNILERFSAQQFPDLHSELNLSSLELGDSALYFCASSVGGGATGELFFGEGSRLTVL.

The V and J genes are TRBV7-9 and TRBJ1-5; D unclear. The CDR3 has 13 amino acids. CDR1 and CDR2 from the germline V gene are SEHNR and FQNEAQ (reference sequence). Trimming left V 3 bases short and J 7 bases short, with 10 bases between. The CDR3 DNA follows: TGTGCCAGCAGCTTTAGTGGGGAACAGCCCCAGCATTTT. Its translation is CASSFSGEQPQHF.

In its sample, this clonotype was seen a few times. The genes are TRBV5-1 and TRBJ2-2; D unresolved. Germline CDR1 reads SGHRS; CDR2 reads YFSETQ. This CDR3 contains 16 residues. V was clipped by 0 bases and J by 1 base, with 10 bases between them. The CDR3 DNA is TGCGCCAGCAGCTTGGATTCCGGGCTGAACACCGGGGAGCTGTTTTTT. It encodes CASSLDSGLNTGELFF.

This clonotype was counted a few times. J is TRBJ2-7 and V is TRBV10-3, with 10 bases that match TRBD2. Germline CDR1 and CDR2: ENHRY and SYGVKD. There are 15 residues in the CDR3. V shed 7 bases and J 4 bases; nucleotides not matched to a gene: 10. The CDR3: CAINDPGLAKYEQYF. Here the CDR3 DNA reads TGTGCCATCAATGATCCGGGACTAGCGAAATACGAGCAGTACTTC.

V gene TRBV20-1 combines with J gene TRBJ1-1, with 9 bases identical to TRBD1. This CDR3 is built from 14 residues. Germline loops: CDR1 DFQATT, CDR2 SNEGSKA (reference sequence). J was trimmed by 5 bases and V by 3 bases; bases with no gene match: 7. This chain's CDR3 is CSARGVGQGTEAFF. CDR3 DNA: TGCAGTGCTAGGGGAGTAGGACAGGGGACTGAAGCTTTCTTT.

A few counts support this clonotype. The chain combines TRBV11-2 with TRBJ2-7; D is perhaps TRBD1 or TRBD2 (5 bases each). V lost 5 bases and J lost 0, with 20 bases in between. This CDR3 region has 17 residues. Germline CDR1 reads SGHAT; CDR2 reads FQNNGV. CDR3 loop: CASSPVVGARSSYEQYF. The CDR3 nucleotides read TGTGCCAGCAGCCCCGTGGTCGGGGCTAGGAGCTCCTACGAGCAGTACTTC.

Only a few counts were recorded for this clonotype. The chain carries TRBV5-1 and TRBJ1-1; the D is unclear. Germline V gene sequence: CDR1 SGHRS, CDR2 YFSETQ. This CDR3 has 13 amino acids. Trimming removed 4 bases at V and 1 base at J, with 8 bases between. Here the CDR3 reads CASSINPNTEAFF. CDR3 nucleotide sequence: TGCGCCAGCAGCATTAATCCGAACACTGAAGCTTTCTTT.

The genes are TRBV11-2 and TRBJ2-7, with D unclear. This CDR3 spans 14 amino acids. V gave up 5 bases and J gave up 5 bases, with 16 bases separating them. Germline V lookup: CDR1 SGHAT, CDR2 FQNNGV. The CDR3 DNA follows: TGTGCCAGCAGCCCTCGTTCCAGTGTCAACGAGCAGTACTTC. Translation: CASSPRSSVNEQYF.

The CDR3 region has the DNA TGCAGTGCTAGGGACGCAGCGGTGTTCACTGAAGCTTTCTTT. This encodes CSARDAAVFTEAFF. The rearrangement links TRBV20-1 to TRBJ1-1; no firm D call. This CDR3 contains 14 residues. V was clipped by 3 bases and J by 4 bases, with 15 bases between them. The germline V gene encodes CDR1 DFQATT and CDR2 SNEGSKA (reference sequence).

This chain links TRBV20-1 with TRBJ2-4; D call uncertain. CDR1 DFQATT and CDR2 SNEGSKA come from the germline V gene (reference sequence). The ends were cut back, 6 bases at V and 5 bases at J, with 11 bases in the middle. The CDR3 consists of 12 residues. CDR3 amino acids: CSAARAENIQYF. The CDR3 DNA sequence: TGCAGTGCCGCACGGGCCGAAAACATTCAGTACTTC.

The V and J genes are TRBV24-1 and TRBJ2-3; no definite D call. V lost 3 bases to trimming and J lost 6 bases, with 3 bases between them. This CDR3 has 11 residues. The germline CDR1 and CDR2 sequences are KGHDR and SFDVKD. The CDR3, as DNA: TGTGCCACCAGTGATCTCGATACGCAGTATTTT. It encodes CATSDLDTQYF.

This rearrangement joins TRBV11-2 to TRBJ1-2, with D possibly being TRBD1 (6 bases). The CDR3 spans 13 residues. V was cut by 0 bases and J by 6 bases, with 8 bases left in between. CDR1 is SGHAT, CDR2 FQNNGV, per germline. CDR3 sequence: CASSLDRGHGYTF. The DNA for the CDR3 is TGTGCCAGCAGCTTAGACAGGGGACATGGCTACACCTTC.

This clonotype was observed a few times. The chain combines TRBV29-1 with TRBJ2-7, with 11 bases lining up with TRBD2. J lost 3 bases, V lost 0 bases, and 4 bases had no gene match. The CDR3 contains 15 residues. Per the germline V gene, CDR1 is SQVTM and CDR2 is ANQGSEA. This chain's CDR3 is CSVEDGTSGYYEQYF. CDR3 DNA sequence: TGCAGCGTTGAAGACGGGACTAGCGGTTACTACGAGCAGTACTTC.

The CDR3 protein is CASTPGRGGRSEQFF. CDR3 DNA sequence: TGTGCCAGCACCCCGGGGCGGGGGGGGCGAAGTGAGCAGTTCTTC. This chain uses TRBV6-6 with TRBJ2-1; 9 nucleotides align to TRBD2. From germline, CDR1 is MNHNY and CDR2 SVGAGI (reference sequence). Trimming removed 7 bases from V and 9 bases from J; junction bases left unmatched: 13. CDR3 length: 15 residues.

This clonotype has only a few counts. The V gene is TRBV3-1, the J gene TRBJ1-6, with 7 bases lining up with TRBD1. The CDR3 contains 15 residues. Germline loops: CDR1 LGHDT, CDR2 YNNKEL (reference sequence). With V trimmed by 6 bases and J by 6 bases, 8 bases remained unmatched. The CDR3 region is CASRPPGQLNSPLHF. The CDR3 DNA reads TGTGCCAGCAGACCTCCGGGACAGCTTAATTCACCCCTCCACTTT. Using reference TRBV3-1 and TRBJ1-6 for the parts outside the CDR3, the full variable domain is DTAVSQTPKYLVTQMGNDKSIKCEQNLGHDTMYWYKQDSKKFLKIMFSYNNKELIINETVPNRFSPKSPDKAHLNLHINSLELGDSAVYFCASRPPGQLNSPLHFGNGTRLTVT.

This clonotype was counted ten times or more. This chain uses TRBV6-5 with TRBJ2-1, with D maybe TRBD2 (5 bases). This CDR3 region has 14 residues. The V and J ends lost 7 bases and 3 bases respectively, with 13 bases between them. Germline CDR1 MNHEY, CDR2 SVGAGI. CDR3 bases: TGTGCCAGCACCGAAGGAAGCGGCTACAATGAGCAGTTCTTC. Translated, it gives CASTEGSGYNEQFF.

This clonotype occurred a few times. The chain has TRBV5-6 and TRBJ2-1; D unresolved. V was shortened by 0 bases and J by 8 bases, with 12 bases between the two germline ends. The CDR3 is made up of 14 amino acids. Germline values: CDR1 SGHDT, CDR2 YYEEEE. CDR3 in DNA: TGTGCCAGCAGCTTGGTCCACCTGGGCGATGAGCAGTTCTTC. Amino acid sequence: CASSLVHLGDEQFF.

In this sample, this clonotype turned up a few times. This chain joins TRBV20-1 and TRBJ2-3; the match to TRBD1 covers 11 bases. Germline CDR1 is DFQATT and CDR2 is SNEGSKA (reference sequence). This CDR3 has 14 amino acids. V gave up 7 bases and J gave up 8 bases; unmatched junction bases: 11. The CDR3: CSGTDRGLTGTQYF. In DNA, the CDR3 is TGCAGTGGAACGGACAGGGGGCTAACTGGTACGCAGTATTTT.

V and J are TRBV18 and TRBJ2-7; D possibly corresponds to TRBD2 (6 bases). The CDR3 is made up of 14 amino acids. V lost 4 bases to trimming and J lost 2 bases, with 12 bases between them. From germline, CDR1 is KGHSH and CDR2 LQKENI. CDR3 sequence (DNA): TGTGCCAGCTCACAACCCGGGACTCCCTACGAGCAGTACTTC. Residues: CASSQPGTPYEQYF.

The chain couples TRBV6-5 to TRBJ2-3; TRBD2 agrees at 8 bases. Germline V CDR1 and CDR2: MNHEY, SVGAGI. Trimming removed 8 bases from V and 2 bases from J; junction bases left unmatched: 9. The CDR3 covers 15 residues. CDR3 amino acids: CASALTGGTTDTQYF. CDR3 nucleotide sequence: TGTGCCAGCGCTTTGACGGGGGGGACCACAGATACGCAGTATTTT.

The genes are TRBV12-3 or TRBV12-4 and TRBJ2-7, with D possibly being TRBD1 (5 bases). Trimming cost V 3 bases and J 2 bases, with 8 bases left between them. This CDR3 comprises 13 residues. The CDR3 here is CASSFTGPYEQYF. The CDR3 nucleotides read TGTGCCAGCAGTTTTACAGGCCCCTACGAGCAGTACTTC.